The entry below describes one T cell receptor (beta chain). The data originate from a study of blood T cell repertoires in COVID-19. Study summary: COVID-19 samples from acute and convalescent phases originated in the United States, Italy and Spain. T cells, B-cell-depleted T cells, or PBMCs supplied cDNA or gDNA.

The CDR3 contains 17 residues. Trimming stripped 1 base from V and 4 bases from J, with 17 bases between. The V gene's germline CDR1 is MNHNS and CDR2 SASEGT. Original processing methods: Estimation of nucleated cell counts relied on the amplification of reference gene primers. Sequencing was performed with immunoSEQ multiplex PCR; in TCRdb, only in-frame clones are kept and a portion is missing. The V and J calls and clone size come from that table; D and trimming were worked out from the DNA. The profile shows tens of thousands of clones, more than 80% of them singletons. V gene TRBV6-1 combines with J gene TRBJ1-3; no reliable D call. The source of this sequence is an elderly man with COVID-19, enrolled during active disease. The sample consisted of peripheral blood. The CDR3 sequence is CASSEGGGFSAGNTIYF. CDR3 in DNA: TGTGCCAGCAGTGAAGGTGGCGGTTTTTCGGCAGGAAACACCATATATTTT.